This TCR beta chain was recorded in a study of response to subunit inactivated influenza vaccine. TCRdb passed the RT-PCR reads through MiXCR, listing each CDR3 protein once. This sample has about 800,000 distinct CDR3 sequences, with over 20% found just once. This clonotype was seen only a few times. This CDR3 is 15 amino acids long. Per the germline V gene, CDR1 is ENHRY and CDR2 is SYGVKD. The V end lost 0 bases, the J end lost 6 bases, and 12 bases lay between the germline ends. This TCR came from a man in his fifties who received an inactivated influenza vaccine. The sequences come from PBMCs from blood, collected approximately 5 days after vaccination. The rearrangement uses TRBV10-3 and TRBJ2-1; D tentatively reads TRBD1 or TRBD2 (6 bases each). The CDR3 reads CAISESVSGANEQFF. CDR3 sequence (DNA): TGTGCCATCAGTGAGTCGGTATCGGGGGCCAATGAGCAGTTCTTC.